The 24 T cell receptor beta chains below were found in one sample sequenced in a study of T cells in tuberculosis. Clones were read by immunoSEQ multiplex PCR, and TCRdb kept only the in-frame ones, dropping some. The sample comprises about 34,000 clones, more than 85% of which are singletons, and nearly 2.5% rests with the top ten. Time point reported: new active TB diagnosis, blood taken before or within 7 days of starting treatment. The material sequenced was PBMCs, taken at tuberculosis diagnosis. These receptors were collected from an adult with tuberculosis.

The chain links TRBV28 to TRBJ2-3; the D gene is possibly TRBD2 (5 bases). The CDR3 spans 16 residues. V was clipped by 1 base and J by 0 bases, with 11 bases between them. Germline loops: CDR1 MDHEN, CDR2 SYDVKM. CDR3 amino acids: CASSLYEGESTDTQYF. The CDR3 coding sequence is TGTGCCAGCAGTTTATACGAGGGAGAGAGCACAGATACGCAGTATTTT. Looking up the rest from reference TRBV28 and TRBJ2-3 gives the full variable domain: DVKVTQSSRYLVKRTGEKVFLECVQDMDHENMFWYRQDPGLGLRLIYFSYDVKMKEKGDIPEGYSVSREKKERFSLILESASTNQTSMYLCASSLYEGESTDTQYFGPGTRLTVL.

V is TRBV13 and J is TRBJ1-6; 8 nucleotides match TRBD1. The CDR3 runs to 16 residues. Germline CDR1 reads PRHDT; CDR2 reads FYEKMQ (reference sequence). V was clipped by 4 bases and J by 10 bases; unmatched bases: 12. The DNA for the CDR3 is TGTGCCAGCAGCTCCGCAGGGGGCGAAGGGGACTCACCCCTCCACTTT. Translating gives CASSSAGGEGDSPLHF.

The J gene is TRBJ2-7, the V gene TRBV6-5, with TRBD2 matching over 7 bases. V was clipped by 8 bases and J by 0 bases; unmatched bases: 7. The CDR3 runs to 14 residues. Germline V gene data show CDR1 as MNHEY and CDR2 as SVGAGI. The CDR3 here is CASGRGGSSYEQYF. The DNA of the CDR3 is TGTGCCAGCGGCCGCGGGGGTAGCTCCTACGAGCAGTACTTC.

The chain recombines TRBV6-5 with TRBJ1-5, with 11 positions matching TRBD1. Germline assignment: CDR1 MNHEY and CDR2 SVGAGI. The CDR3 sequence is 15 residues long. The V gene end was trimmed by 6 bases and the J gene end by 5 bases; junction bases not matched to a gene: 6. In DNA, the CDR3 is TGTGCCAGCAGCTCCGGGACAGGGGGGTATCAGCCCCAGCATTTT. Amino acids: CASSSGTGGYQPQHF.

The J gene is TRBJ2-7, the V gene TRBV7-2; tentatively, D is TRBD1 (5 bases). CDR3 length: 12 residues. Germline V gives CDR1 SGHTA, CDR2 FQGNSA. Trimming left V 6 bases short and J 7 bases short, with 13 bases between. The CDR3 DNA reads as TGTGCCAGCAGTACACAGGCCTTTGAGCAGTACTTC. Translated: CASSTQAFEQYF.

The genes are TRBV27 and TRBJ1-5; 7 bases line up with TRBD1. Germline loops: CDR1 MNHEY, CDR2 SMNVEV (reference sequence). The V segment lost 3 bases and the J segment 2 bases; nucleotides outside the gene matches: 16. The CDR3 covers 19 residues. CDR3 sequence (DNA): TGTGCCAGCAGTTTGGCCCCTGGTCAAACAGGGGCGGGCAATCAGCCCCAGCATTTT. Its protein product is CASSLAPGQTGAGNQPQHF.

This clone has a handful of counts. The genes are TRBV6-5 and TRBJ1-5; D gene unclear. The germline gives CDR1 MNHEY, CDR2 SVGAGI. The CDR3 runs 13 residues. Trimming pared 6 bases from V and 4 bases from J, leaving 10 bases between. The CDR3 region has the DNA TGTGCCAGCAGCCCCTCCGTGAATCAGCCCCAGCATTTT. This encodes CASSPSVNQPQHF.

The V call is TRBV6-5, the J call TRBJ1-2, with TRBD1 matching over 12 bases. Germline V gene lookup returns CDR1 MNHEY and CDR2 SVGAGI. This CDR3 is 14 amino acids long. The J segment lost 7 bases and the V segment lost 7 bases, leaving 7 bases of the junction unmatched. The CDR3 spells CASNAGQGAGGYTF. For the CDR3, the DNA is TGTGCCAGCAACGCGGGACAGGGGGCCGGTGGCTACACCTTC.

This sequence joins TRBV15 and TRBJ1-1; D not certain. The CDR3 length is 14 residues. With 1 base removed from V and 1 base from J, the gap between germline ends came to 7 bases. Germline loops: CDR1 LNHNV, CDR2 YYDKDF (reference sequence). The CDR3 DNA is TGTGCCACCAGCAGAGGTCAAAAGAACACTGAAGCTTTCTTT. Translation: CATSRGQKNTEAFF.

The CDR3 sequence: CAISESIGGYGYTF. CDR3 sequence (DNA): TGTGCCATCAGTGAGTCGATAGGGGGCTATGGCTACACCTTC. The chain links TRBV10-3 to TRBJ1-2; a possible D gene is TRBD1 (6 bases). Trimming removed 0 bases at V and 4 bases at J, with 9 bases between. The CDR3 totals 14 residues. The germline gives CDR1 ENHRY, CDR2 SYGVKD.

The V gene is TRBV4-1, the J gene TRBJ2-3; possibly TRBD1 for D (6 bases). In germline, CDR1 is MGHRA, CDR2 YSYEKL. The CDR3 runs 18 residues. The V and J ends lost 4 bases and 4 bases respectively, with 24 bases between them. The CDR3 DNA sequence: TGCGCCAGCAGCCCCGGAGGCCTGAACAGGGCCGTGTCAGATACGCAGTATTTT. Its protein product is CASSPGGLNRAVSDTQYF.

Here the CDR3 reads CASSFSGEKLFF. In DNA form, the CDR3 reads TGTGCCAGCAGTTTTAGTGGTGAAAAACTGTTTTTT. This chain links TRBV28 with TRBJ1-4; D unclear. Looked up from germline, CDR1 is MDHEN and CDR2 is SYDVKM. This CDR3 has 12 residues. With 3 bases removed from V and 7 bases from J, the gap between germline ends came to 6 bases.

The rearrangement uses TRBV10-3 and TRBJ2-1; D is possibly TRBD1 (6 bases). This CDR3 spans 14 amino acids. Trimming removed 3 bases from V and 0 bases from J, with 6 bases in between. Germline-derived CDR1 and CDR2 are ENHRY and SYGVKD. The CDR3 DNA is TGTGCCATCAGTGAAGGGGGCTCCTACAATGAGCAGTTCTTC. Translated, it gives CAISEGGSYNEQFF.

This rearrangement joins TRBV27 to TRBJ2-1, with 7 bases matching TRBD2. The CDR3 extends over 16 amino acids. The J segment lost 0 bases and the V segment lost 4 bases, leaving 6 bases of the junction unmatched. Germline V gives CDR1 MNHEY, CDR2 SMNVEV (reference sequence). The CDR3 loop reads CASSSPQRGSYNEQFF. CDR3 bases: TGTGCCAGCAGTTCACCCCAGCGGGGCTCCTACAATGAGCAGTTCTTC.

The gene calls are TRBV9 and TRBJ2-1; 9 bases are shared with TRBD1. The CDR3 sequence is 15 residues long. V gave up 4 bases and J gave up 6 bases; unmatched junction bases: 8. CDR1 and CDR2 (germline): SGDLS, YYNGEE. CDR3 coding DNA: TGTGCCAGCAGCCCAACAGGGGGCATCGGCAATGAGCAGTTCTTC. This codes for CASSPTGGIGNEQFF.

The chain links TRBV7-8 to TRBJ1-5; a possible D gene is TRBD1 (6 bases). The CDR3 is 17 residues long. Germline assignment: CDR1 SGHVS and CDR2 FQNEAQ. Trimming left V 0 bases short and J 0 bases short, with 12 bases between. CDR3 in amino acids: CASSLAPTGYSNQPQHF. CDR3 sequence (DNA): TGTGCCAGCAGCTTAGCCCCGACAGGCTATAGCAATCAGCCCCAGCATTTT. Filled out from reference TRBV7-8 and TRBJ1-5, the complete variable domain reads GAGVSQSPRYKVAKRGQDVALRCDPISGHVSLFWYQQALGQGPEFLTYFQNEAQLDKSGLPSDRFFAERPEGSVSTLKIQRTQQEDSAVYLCASSLAPTGYSNQPQHFGDGTRLSIL.

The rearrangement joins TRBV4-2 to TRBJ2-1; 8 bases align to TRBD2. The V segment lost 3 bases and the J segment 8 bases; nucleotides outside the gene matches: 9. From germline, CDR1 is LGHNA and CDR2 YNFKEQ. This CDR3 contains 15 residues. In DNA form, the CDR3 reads TGTGCCAGCAGCCAGGTCGGGGGGGCCTTCGATGAGCAGTTCTTC. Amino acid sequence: CASSQVGGAFDEQFF.

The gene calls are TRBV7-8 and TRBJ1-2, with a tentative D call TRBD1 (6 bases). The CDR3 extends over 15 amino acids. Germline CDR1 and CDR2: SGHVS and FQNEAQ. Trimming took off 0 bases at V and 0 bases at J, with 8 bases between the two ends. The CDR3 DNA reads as TGTGCCAGCAGCTTAGCTAAGGGGGCTAACTATGGCTACACCTTC. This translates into CASSLAKGANYGYTF.

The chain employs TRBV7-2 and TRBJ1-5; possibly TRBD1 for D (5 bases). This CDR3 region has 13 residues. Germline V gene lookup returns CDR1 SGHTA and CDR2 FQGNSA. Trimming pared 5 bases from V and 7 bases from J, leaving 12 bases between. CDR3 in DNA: TGTGCCAGCAGCCAGGGTCCCCAGCAGCCCCAGCATTTT. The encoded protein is CASSQGPQQPQHF.

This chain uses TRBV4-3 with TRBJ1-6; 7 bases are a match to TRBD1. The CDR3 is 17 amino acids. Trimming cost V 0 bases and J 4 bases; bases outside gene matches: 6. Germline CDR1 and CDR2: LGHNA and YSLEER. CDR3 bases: TGCGCCAGCAGCCAAGACCCAGGGGGTGTTTATAATTCACCCCTCCACTTT. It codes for CASSQDPGGVYNSPLHF.

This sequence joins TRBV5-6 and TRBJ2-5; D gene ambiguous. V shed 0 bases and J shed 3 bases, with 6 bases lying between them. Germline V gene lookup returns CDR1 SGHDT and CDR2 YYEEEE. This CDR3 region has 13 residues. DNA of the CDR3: TGTGCCAGCAGCTTGGAACTGAAAGAGACCCAGTACTTC. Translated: CASSLELKETQYF.

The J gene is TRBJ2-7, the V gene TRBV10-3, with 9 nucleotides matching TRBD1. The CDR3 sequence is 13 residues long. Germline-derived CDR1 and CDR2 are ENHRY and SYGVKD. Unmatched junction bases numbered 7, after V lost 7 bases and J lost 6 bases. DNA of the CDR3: TGTGCCATCACGGGACAGGGAGAGGCCGAGCAGTACTTC. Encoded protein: CAITGQGEAEQYF.

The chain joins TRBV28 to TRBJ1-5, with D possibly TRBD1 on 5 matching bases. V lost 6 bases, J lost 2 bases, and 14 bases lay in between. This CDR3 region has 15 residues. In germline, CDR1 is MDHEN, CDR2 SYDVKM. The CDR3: CASSLTGGGNQPQHF. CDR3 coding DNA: TGTGCCAGCAGCCTAACGGGGGGAGGCAATCAGCCCCAGCATTTT. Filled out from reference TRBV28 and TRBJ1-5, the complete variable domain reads DVKVTQSSRYLVKRTGEKVFLECVQDMDHENMFWYRQDPGLGLRLIYFSYDVKMKEKGDIPEGYSVSREKKERFSLILESASTNQTSMYLCASSLTGGGNQPQHFGDGTRLSIL.

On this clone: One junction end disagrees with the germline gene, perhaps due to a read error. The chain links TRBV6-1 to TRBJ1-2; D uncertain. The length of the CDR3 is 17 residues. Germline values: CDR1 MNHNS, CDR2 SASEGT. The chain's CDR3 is CASREVGPTGTNYGYTF. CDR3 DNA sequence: TGTGCCAGCAGAGAAGTAGGACCAACGGGGACTAACTATGGCTACACCTTC.